This TCR beta chain is drawn from a study of T cell responses to AZD1222 COVID-19 vaccine. Study details: Second-dose timings of about 4 or about 12 weeks were pooled.

Broader study findings: Only a handful of individuals given AZD1222 were seropositive at baseline. Across the whole spike, CD4 TCRs peaked at regions 160-218 and 743-854. Repertoire sampling was restricted to post-peak T cell response timepoints.

Note on this clone: What it binds is not known.

The protocol was immunoSEQ multiplex PCR, while the TCRdb copy is restricted to in-frame clones and leaves out a portion. Among roughly 40,000 clones listed, around 81% were seen once. Losses at the gene ends were 2 bases for V and 5 bases for J; bases not matched to a gene: 8. The CDR3 consists of 16 residues. CDR1 and CDR2 (germline): MNHNS, SASEGT. The clonotype originates from an adult in good health. The material sequenced was peripheral blood, taken on day 0 of AZD1222 vaccination. The chain recombines TRBV6-1 with TRBJ2-7; 11 bases align to TRBD1. The CDR3 loop reads CASSETWTGGFDEQYF. CDR3 nucleotide sequence: TGTGCCAGCAGTGAAACATGGACAGGGGGCTTCGACGAGCAGTACTTC.